A single TCR beta chain is shown here with its context. The sample belongs to a study of blood T cell repertoires in COVID-19. The wider study: From T cells, B-cell-depleted T cells, or PBMCs came the material, which was cDNA or gDNA.

Germline-derived CDR1 and CDR2 are MDHEN and SYDVKM. After removal of 2 bases from V and 0 bases from J, the junction contained 3 bases not matched to a gene. The CDR3 runs to 17 residues. How the authors handled the data: It was from reference gene primer amplification that nucleated cell counts were estimated. The table came from immunoSEQ multiplex PCR; TCRdb's copy has only in-frame clones and leaves some out. V and J calls and clone size are given by that table; D and trimming were obtained from the DNA. The sample yields over 250,000 clones, around 85% seen once. The chain couples TRBV28 to TRBJ2-7; 14 bases map to TRBD2. The receptor comes from a man aged 45 to 65 with active or convalescent COVID-19. The sequencing input was peripheral blood. CDR3 residues: CASSLRTSGRLSYEQYF. CDR3 sequence (DNA): TGTGCCAGCAGTTTAAGGACTAGCGGGAGGCTCTCCTACGAGCAGTACTTC. Filled out from reference TRBV28 and TRBJ2-7, the complete variable domain reads DVKVTQSSRYLVKRTGEKVFLECVQDMDHENMFWYRQDPGLGLRLIYFSYDVKMKEKGDIPEGYSVSREKKERFSLILESASTNQTSMYLCASSLRTSGRLSYEQYFGPGTRLTVT.